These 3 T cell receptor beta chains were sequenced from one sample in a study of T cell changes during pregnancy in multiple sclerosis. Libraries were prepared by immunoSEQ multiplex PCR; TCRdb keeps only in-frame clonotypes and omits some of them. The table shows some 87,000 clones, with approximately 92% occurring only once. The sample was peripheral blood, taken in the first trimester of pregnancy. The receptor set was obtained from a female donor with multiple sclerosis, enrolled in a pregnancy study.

CDR3 coding DNA: TGCGCCAGCAGCTTGCTGGCGGGAGCTCAGGGCGGGGAGCTGTTTTTT. Translated, it gives CASSLLAGAQGGELFF. This chain connects TRBV5-1 to TRBJ2-2; TRBD2 aligns across 7 bases. CDR3 size: 16 residues. Germline CDR1 SGHRS, CDR2 YFSETQ. V gave up 1 base and J gave up 7 bases; unmatched junction bases: 10.

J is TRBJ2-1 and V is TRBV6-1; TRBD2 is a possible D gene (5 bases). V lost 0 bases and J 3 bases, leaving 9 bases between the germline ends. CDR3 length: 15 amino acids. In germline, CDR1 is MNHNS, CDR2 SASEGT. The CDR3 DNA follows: TGTGCCAGCAGTGAAGCGAGAGGACTCTACAATGAGCAGTTCTTC. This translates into CASSEARGLYNEQFF.

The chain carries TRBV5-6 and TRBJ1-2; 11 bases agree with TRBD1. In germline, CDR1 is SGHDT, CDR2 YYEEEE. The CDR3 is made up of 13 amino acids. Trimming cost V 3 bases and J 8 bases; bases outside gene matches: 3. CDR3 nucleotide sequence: TGTGCCAGCAGCTGGACAGGGGGCGGCGGCTACACCTTC. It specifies CASSWTGGGGYTF.